This T cell receptor beta chain emerged from a study of T cell responses to AZD1222 COVID-19 vaccine (dated by TCRdb to about 2021). Concerning the study at large: AZD1222 recipients with second doses at about 4 weeks or about 12 weeks were pooled, because spike-specific TCR depth and breadth did not differ between schedules. TCR sequencing was performed for about 250 trial participants, of whom 200 to 210 were given two doses of AZD1222 and around 26 were given two doses of MenACWY control vaccine. Enrollment into the trials was organized by age into subgroups of 18-55, 56-69 and 70-plus years, and those subgroups contained approximately 150, 30 and 60 TCR-sequenced participants, respectively. The investigation overall reported the following: Because no day 14 peak-response samples were available, repertoires were characterized only after the peak T cell response. Only five to seven AZD1222 recipients were SARS-CoV-2 seropositive at baseline, limiting conclusions about previously exposed vaccinees. In the small 56-69-year group, the increase in depth fell short of significance, most likely because of low power. Spike-specific TCR breadth and depth rose significantly after two AZD1222 doses compared with day 0 and with MenACWY recipients. The vaccine-associated CD4 TCRs covered the entire spike protein, and the dominant responses fell in regions 160-218 and 743-854. Most participants were white British and females outnumbered males, and the authors suggested that clonal diversity may have been underestimated. Reportedly, close to half of the unique spike-specific TCRs recognized epitopes lying outside the regions that are mutated in the B.1.351 and B.1.1.7 variants.

Including the terminal cysteine and phenylalanine, the CDR3 comprises 19 residues. Only the CDR3 DNA is retained, 57 bases long and in frame from the first base. V lost 5 bases and J lost 7 bases, and the count of bases not matched to a germline gene is 20. CDR1 and CDR2 were assigned from the germline V gene (reference sequence) as MNHEY and SMNVEV. The sample's time point label, decoded: baseline before first vaccination. Samples from vaccinated people were obtained from the UK trials COV001 and COV002, which included a single-blind randomized controlled phase 2/3 trial of AZD1222 (ChAdOx1 nCoV-19) in healthy adults. For TCRbeta chain sequencing, PBMC samples from trial participants were taken at day 0 and at day 28 after the second dose. The CDR3 regions of human TCRbeta chains were analyzed by immunosequencing. As for how the authors treated the data: TCRs in the repertoires were matched against a reference library of SARS-CoV-2-specific TCRs that had been generated with the MIRA antigen-specificity platform. Breadth was defined as the fraction of unique TCRs that were SARS-CoV-2-associated. Depth was defined as the fraction of total T cells that were SARS-CoV-2-associated. Using the MIRA data, every spike-specific TCR was mapped to the spike region that the TCR reacted to and assigned to either a CD4 or a CD8 class. Log10-transformed breadth and depth values were compared by one-way ANOVA with Sidak's multiple comparisons tests. TCRdb re-hosts the immuneACCESS table, in-frame sequences only. Its copies lack some clones; in the studies checked, an unresolved V gene accounts for under half of them, and the cause for the rest is not known. D and trimming were read from the DNA, whereas the V and J calls and clone size are those reported in that table. Within this sample are roughly 120,000 clones, with approximately 93% of them counted one time only. Just under 3% of the sample is held by the ten biggest clonotypes.

Remarks on this clone: It lacks a known antigen. Base qualities are missing; no much larger clone stands one base away.

This TCR came from an adult in good health. This sequence uses TRBV27 and TRBJ1-4, with 9 central nucleotides matching TRBD1. The specimen comprised peripheral blood, sampled on day 0 of AZD1222 vaccination. CDR3 region: CASSVAYPGQGVLSEKLFF. The base sequence is TGTGCCAGCAGTGTCGCATATCCGGGACAGGGTGTGTTAAGTGAAAAACTGTTTTTT.